Below, one T cell receptor (beta chain) is given with its context. Trimming removed 2 bases at V and 4 bases at J, with 15 bases between. Per the germline V gene, CDR1 is MDHEN and CDR2 is SYDVKM. The CDR3 length is 16 residues. The data stem from a study of blood T cell repertoires in COVID-19. Looking at the study overall: PBMCs, B-cell-depleted T cells, or T cells provided the cDNA or gDNA that made up the material.

Method: immunoSEQ multiplex PCR; TCRdb's copy keeps in-frame clones and lacks some. The sample records 200,000 to 250,000 clones, around 80% being singletons. This chain joins TRBV28 and TRBJ1-3; D gene unclear. The clonotype comes from a man in his forties who had recovered from COVID-19. Source material: PBMCs or T cells enriched from blood (not recorded which). The CDR3 region has the DNA TGTGCCAGCAGTTTAGGCCGACTGAGTCGCGGAAACACCATATATTTT. Protein sequence: CASSLGRLSRGNTIYF.